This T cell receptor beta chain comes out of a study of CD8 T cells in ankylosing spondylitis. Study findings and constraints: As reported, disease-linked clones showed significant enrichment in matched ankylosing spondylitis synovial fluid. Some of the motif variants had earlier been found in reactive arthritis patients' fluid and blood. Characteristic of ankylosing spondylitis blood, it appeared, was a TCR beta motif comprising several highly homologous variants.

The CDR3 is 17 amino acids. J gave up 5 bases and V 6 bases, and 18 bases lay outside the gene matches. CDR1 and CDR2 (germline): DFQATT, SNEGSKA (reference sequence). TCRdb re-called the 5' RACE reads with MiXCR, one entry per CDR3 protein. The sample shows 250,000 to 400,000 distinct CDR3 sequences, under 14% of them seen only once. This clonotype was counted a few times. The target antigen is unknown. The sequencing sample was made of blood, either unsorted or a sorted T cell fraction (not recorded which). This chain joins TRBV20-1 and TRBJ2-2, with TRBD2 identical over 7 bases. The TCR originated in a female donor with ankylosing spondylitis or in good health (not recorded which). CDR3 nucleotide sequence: TGCAGTGCCGATCCTTCCGGGGCGGGAGTGCGGACCGGGGAGCTGTTTTTT. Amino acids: CSADPSGAGVRTGELFF.